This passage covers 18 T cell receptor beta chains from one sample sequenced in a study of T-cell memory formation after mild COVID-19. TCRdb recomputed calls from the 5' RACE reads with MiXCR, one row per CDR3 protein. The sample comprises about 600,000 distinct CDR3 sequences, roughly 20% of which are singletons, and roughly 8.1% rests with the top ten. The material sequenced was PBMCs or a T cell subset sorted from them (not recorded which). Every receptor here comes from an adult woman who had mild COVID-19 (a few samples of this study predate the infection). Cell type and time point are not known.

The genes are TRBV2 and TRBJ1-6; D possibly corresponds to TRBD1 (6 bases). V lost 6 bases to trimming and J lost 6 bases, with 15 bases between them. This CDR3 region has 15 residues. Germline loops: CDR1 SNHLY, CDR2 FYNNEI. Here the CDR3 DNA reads TGTGCCAGCAGGGTACAGGGTATAGGTAATTCACCCCTCCACTTT. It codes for CASRVQGIGNSPLHF.

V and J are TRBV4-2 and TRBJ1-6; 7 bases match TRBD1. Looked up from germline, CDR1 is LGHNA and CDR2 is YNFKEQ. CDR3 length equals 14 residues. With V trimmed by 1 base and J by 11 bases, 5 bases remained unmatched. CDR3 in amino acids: CASSQATGRTPLHF. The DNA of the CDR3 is TGTGCCAGCAGCCAAGCGACAGGGCGGACACCCCTCCACTTT.

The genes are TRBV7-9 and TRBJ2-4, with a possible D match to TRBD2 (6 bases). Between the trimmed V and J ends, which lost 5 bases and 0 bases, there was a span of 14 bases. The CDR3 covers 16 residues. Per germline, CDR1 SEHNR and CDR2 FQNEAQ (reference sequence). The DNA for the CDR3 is TGTGCCAGCAGCCGATCTAGCGTACTAGCCAAAAACATTCAGTACTTC. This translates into CASSRSSVLAKNIQYF.

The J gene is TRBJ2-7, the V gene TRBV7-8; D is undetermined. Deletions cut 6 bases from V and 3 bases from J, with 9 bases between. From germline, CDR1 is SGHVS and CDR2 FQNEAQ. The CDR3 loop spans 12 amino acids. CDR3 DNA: TGTGCCAGCAGTCGGGCGGACTACGAGCAGTACTTC. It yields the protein CASSRADYEQYF.

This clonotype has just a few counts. Here the CDR3 reads CASTLGGQGFPYEQYF. The CDR3 DNA is TGTGCCAGCACCCTAGGCGGACAGGGGTTCCCCTACGAGCAGTACTTC. V usage is TRBV7-8 and J usage is TRBJ2-7; 9 bases align to TRBD1. Trimming took 7 bases from V and 2 from J; bases not matched to a gene: 12. The CDR3 totals 16 residues. CDR1 is SGHVS and CDR2 is FQNEAQ in the germline V gene.

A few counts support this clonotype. The CDR3 coding sequence is TGTGCCAGCAGCTTAGTTCAGGGTCCCAGCGAGCAGTACTTC. Translation: CASSLVQGPSEQYF. The V gene is TRBV7-2, the J gene TRBJ2-7; possibly TRBD1 for D (5 bases). CDR1 SGHTA and CDR2 FQGNSA come from the germline V gene. V lost 1 base and J lost 6, with 13 bases in between. CDR3 size: 14 residues.

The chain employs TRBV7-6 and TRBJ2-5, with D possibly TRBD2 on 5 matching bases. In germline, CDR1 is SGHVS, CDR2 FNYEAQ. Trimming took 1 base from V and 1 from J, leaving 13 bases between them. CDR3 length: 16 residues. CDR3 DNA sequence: TGTGCCAGCAGCTTAGAAGTCACGGGGTTCCAAGAGACCCAGTACTTC. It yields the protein CASSLEVTGFQETQYF.

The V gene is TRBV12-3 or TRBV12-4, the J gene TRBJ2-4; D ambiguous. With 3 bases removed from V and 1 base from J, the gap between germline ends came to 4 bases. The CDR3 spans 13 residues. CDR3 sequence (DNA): TGTGCCAGCAGTTTGATGGCCAAAAACATTCAGTACTTC. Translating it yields CASSLMAKNIQYF.

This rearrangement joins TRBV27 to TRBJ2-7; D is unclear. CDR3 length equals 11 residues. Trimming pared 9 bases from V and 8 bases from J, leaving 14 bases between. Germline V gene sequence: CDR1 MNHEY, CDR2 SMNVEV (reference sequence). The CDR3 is CARPLAPQQYF. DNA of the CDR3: TGTGCCAGGCCACTGGCTCCCCAGCAGTACTTC.

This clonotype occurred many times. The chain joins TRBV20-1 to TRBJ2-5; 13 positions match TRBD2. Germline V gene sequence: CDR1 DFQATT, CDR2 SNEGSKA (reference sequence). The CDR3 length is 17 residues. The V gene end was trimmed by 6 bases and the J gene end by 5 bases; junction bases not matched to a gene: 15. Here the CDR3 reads CSAPKGTSGARGETQYF. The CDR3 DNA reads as TGCAGTGCCCCGAAGGGGACTAGCGGGGCTAGGGGGGAGACCCAGTACTTC.

CDR3 loop: CASSSEQTGFQTQYF. The CDR3 nucleotides read TGCGCCAGCAGCTCGGAGCAGACAGGGTTTCAGACCCAGTACTTC. This sequence joins TRBV5-1 and TRBJ2-5; TRBD1 agrees at 7 bases. Trimming removed 3 bases from V and 6 bases from J; junction bases left unmatched: 11. Germline assignment: CDR1 SGHRS and CDR2 YFSETQ. This CDR3 has 15 amino acids.

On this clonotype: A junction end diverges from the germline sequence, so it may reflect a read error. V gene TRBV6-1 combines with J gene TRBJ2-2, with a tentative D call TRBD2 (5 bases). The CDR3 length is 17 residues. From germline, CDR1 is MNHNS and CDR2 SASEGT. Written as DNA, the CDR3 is TGTGCCAGCACTGAAACCACCGGGGATCGGAACACCGGGGAGCTGTTTTTT. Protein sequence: CASTETTGDRNTGELFF.

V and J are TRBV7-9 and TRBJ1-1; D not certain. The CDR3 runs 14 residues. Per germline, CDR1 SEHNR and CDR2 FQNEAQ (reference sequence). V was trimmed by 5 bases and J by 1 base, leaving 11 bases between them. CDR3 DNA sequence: TGTGCCAGCAGCGCCCCCAGAGAGAACACTGAAGCTTTCTTT. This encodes CASSAPRENTEAFF.

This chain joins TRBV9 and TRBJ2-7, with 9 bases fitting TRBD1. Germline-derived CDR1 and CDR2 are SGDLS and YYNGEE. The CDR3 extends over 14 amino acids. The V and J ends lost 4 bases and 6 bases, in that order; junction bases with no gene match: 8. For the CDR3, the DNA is TGTGCCAGCAGCTTACAGGGGGCCCTGGGCGAGCAGTACTTC. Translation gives CASSLQGALGEQYF.

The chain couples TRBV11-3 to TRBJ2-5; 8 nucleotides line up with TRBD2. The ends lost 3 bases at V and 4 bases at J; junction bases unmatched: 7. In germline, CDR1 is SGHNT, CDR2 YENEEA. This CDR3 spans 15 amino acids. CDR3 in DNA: TGTGCCAGCAGCTTCCGAGCGGGAGTCGGAGAGACCCAGTACTTC. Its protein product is CASSFRAGVGETQYF.

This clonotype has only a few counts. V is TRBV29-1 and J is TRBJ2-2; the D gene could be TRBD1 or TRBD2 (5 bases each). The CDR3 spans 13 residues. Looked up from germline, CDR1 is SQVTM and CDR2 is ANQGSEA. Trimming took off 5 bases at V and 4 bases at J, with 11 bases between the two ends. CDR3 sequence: CSVSSTGTGELFF. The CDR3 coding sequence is TGCAGCGTTTCTAGCACAGGCACCGGGGAGCTGTTTTTT.

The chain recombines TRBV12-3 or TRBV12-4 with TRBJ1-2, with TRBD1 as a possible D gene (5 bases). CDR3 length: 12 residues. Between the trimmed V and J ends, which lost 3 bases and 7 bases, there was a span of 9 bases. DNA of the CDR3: TGTGCCAGCAGTTTCCCAGGGTTTGGCTACACCTTC. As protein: CASSFPGFGYTF.

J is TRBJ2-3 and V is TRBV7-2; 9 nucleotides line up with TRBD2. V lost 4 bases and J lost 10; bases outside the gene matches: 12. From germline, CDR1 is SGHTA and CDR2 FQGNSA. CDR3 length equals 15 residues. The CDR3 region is CASSSLAGPDYPQYF. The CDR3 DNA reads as TGTGCCAGCAGCTCGCTAGCGGGACCTGACTACCCGCAGTATTTT. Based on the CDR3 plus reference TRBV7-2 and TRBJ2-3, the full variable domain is GAGVSQSPSNKVTEKGKDVELRCDPISGHTALYWYRQSLGQGLEFLIYFQGNSAPDKSGLPSDRFSAERTGGSVSTLTIQRTQQEDSAVYLCASSSLAGPDYPQYFGPGTRLTVL.